This T cell receptor beta chain was captured in a study of cytomegalovirus exposure and HLA in healthy donors. On this clone: What it binds is unknown.

The method was immunoSEQ multiplex PCR; TCRdb's version includes in-frame clones alone and lacks a portion of them. The sample includes 70,000 to 90,000 clones, about 85% seen only once; the top ten take about 3%. The study's findings and limits: In vitro assays verified that a few CMV-associated chains recognized CMV antigens specifically. Most TCRs appeared rarely, but some public TCRs recurred in many donors. Clusters of TCRs from the first cohort tended to co-occur in the 120 validation repertoires (as a later analysis found). According to the study, 160 or so TCR beta chains were cytomegalovirus-associated.

This receptor was identified in a man aged 30-40 years in good health and CMV-seronegative. The specimen sequenced was PBMCs.

This chain's CDR3 is CASSPRGQGSYNEQFF. DNA of the CDR3: TGTGCCAGCAGCCCCAGAGGGCAGGGGTCCTACAATGAGCAGTTCTTC. The V gene is TRBV5-5, the J gene TRBJ2-1; D might be TRBD1 (6 bases). This CDR3 is 16 amino acids long. Germline V gene sequence: CDR1 SGHKS, CDR2 YYEKEE (reference sequence). Deletions cut 4 bases from V and 1 base from J, with 15 bases between.